A selection of T cell receptor beta chains follows, all from one sample in a study of blood T cell repertoires in COVID-19. Some clones are missing from TCRdb's copy, which holds only in-frame ones; the method was immunoSEQ multiplex PCR. The table records tens of thousands of clones, 80% to 90% of them present only once. Source material: peripheral blood. The origin of the receptors is a woman aged 50 to 65 with active COVID-19. CDR3s include the opening cysteine and the closing phenylalanine or tryptophan. D genes are given only for firm matches. A row's size may be missing; if present it is once, few, many or a size class.

d_gene,abundance,v_gene,j_gene,CDR3nt,CDR3aa
.,.,TRBV19,TRBJ1-5,TGTGCCAGTAGTATCAGGGTGGGAAGCAATCAGCCCCAGCATTTT,CASSIRVGSNQPQHF
TRBD2,once,TRBV30,TRBJ2-3,TGTGCCTGGAGCGCTCTGAGTAGCGGGAGCTATATGGGAACAGATACGCAGTATTTT,CAWSALSSGSYMGTDTQYF
.,.,TRBV27,TRBJ2-2,TGTGCCAGCAGTTTATACTGGAGTGGTGGCGGGGAGCTGTTTTTT,CASSLYWSGGGELFF
.,.,TRBV19,TRBJ1-1,TGTGCCAGTAGGGATCCGGGACAATGGGGCACTGAAGCTTTCTTT,CASRDPGQWGTEAFF
TRBD1,.,TRBV6-5,TRBJ2-7,TGTGCCAGCAGTTACTCTGGGACAGCTAACGAGCAGTACTTC,CASSYSGTANEQYF
TRBD2,.,TRBV29-1,TRBJ2-7,TGCAGCGGGGGGGGAGGAGACGAGCAGTACTTC,CSGGGGDEQYF
.,.,TRBV19,TRBJ2-7,TGTGCCAGTAGTATAGCCCTTCGGGGCGAGCAGTACTTC,CASSIALRGEQYF
TRBD2,.,TRBV5-1,TRBJ2-2,TGCGCCAGCAGCTTGAAGGCTAGCGGGACCCAACCCGGGGAGCTGTTTTTT,CASSLKASGTQPGELFF
.,.,TRBV7-9,TRBJ1-3,TGTGCCAGCAGGGCGGACAGCTCTGGAAACACCATATATTTT,CASRADSSGNTIYF
.,.,TRBV7-9,TRBJ1-2,TGTGCCAGCAGCCGCGCGGGGGGGGCAGGCTATGGCTACACCTTC,CASSRAGGAGYGYTF
TRBD1,.,TRBV7-9,TRBJ2-3,TGTGCCAGCAGCGGCGGACAGGGTAGCACAGATACGCAGTATTTT,CASSGGQGSTDTQYF
TRBD1,.,TRBV5-1,TRBJ1-4,TGCGCCAGCAGCACGTTTGGGACAGCCATTAATGAAAAACTGTTTTTT,CASSTFGTAINEKLFF
.,.,TRBV3-1/TRBV3-2,TRBJ2-1,TGTGCCAGCAGCCAATCCGGCTCCTCAGGTGAGCAGTTCTTC,CASSQSGSSGEQFF
.,.,TRBV7-9,TRBJ1-6,TGTGCCAGCAGCTTAGCGCAAGGGGTGGGGGCATATAATTCACCCCTCCACTTT,CASSLAQGVGAYNSPLHF
TRBD1,once,TRBV2,TRBJ1-2,TGTGCCAGCAGTGTTGGGCAGGGGGCGAAGGGTGGCTACACCTTC,CASSVGQGAKGGYTF
TRBD1,.,TRBV4-1,TRBJ1-6,TGCGCCAGCAGCCAAGTTCAGCGACAGGGGCGGAATTCACCCCTCCACTTT,CASSQVQRQGRNSPLHF
TRBD1,.,TRBV7-6,TRBJ2-1,TGTGCCAGCAGCTTAGGGGGACAGGGAGTGAATGAGCAGTTCTTC,CASSLGGQGVNEQFF
TRBD2,.,TRBV10-3,TRBJ2-1,TGTGCCATCAGCCCTCGGACTAGCGGGAATAACAATGAGCAGTTCTTC,CAISPRTSGNNNEQFF
TRBD1,.,TRBV5-1,TRBJ2-1,TGCGCCAGCATAGACGGGACAGCATACAATGAGCAGTTCTTC,CASIDGTAYNEQFF
.,once,TRBV2,TRBJ1-1,TGTGCCAGCAGTGAGTGGGGCAGGACTGAAGCTTTCTTT,CASSEWGRTEAFF
TRBD2,.,TRBV7-3,TRBJ2-5,TGTGCCAGCAGCGGTACTAGCGGGCCCCAAGAGACCCAGTACTTC,CASSGTSGPQETQYF
TRBD1,.,TRBV18,TRBJ1-5,TGTGCCAGCTCGGAGGACAGGGGTGGTCAGCCCCAGCATTTT,CASSEDRGGQPQHF
TRBD2,.,TRBV5-6,TRBJ2-7,TGTGCCAGCAGCTTGCGGACTAGCCTTTCCCCCTACGAGCAGTACTTC,CASSLRTSLSPYEQYF
.,.,TRBV11-2,TRBJ2-7,TGTGCCAGCAGCTTAGTATGGAGTGAGTCATCCTCCTACGAGCAGTACTTC,CASSLVWSESSSYEQYF
.,.,TRBV6-5,TRBJ2-1,TGTGCCAGCAGTTACTCGGGGGCTGGCTATGAGCAGTTCTTC,CASSYSGAGYEQFF
TRBD1,.,TRBV2,TRBJ2-3,TGTGCCAGCAGTGAAGGACAGGGGCGACTCACAGATACGCAGTATTTT,CASSEGQGRLTDTQYF
.,.,TRBV3-1/TRBV3-2,TRBJ1-6,TGTGCCAGCAGCCGCCGTGAGGTATACAATTCACCCCTCCACTTT,CASSRREVYNSPLHF
.,.,TRBV2,TRBJ2-1,TGTGCCAAGGAAGGACTTTACAATGAGCAGTTCTTC,CAKEGLYNEQFF
.,.,TRBV9,TRBJ2-2,TGTGCCAGCAGCGTAGACAGGGCCGGGGAGCTGTTTTTT,CASSVDRAGELFF
TRBD2,.,TRBV29-1,TRBJ2-3,TGCAGCGTGCCCTCTTTGTCCGCGGGAGGGACAGATACGCAGTATTTT,CSVPSLSAGGTDTQYF
TRBD1,.,TRBV6-5,TRBJ1-5,TGTGCCAGAACCATCGGGACAGGAAACAATCAGCCCCAGCATTTT,CARTIGTGNNQPQHF
TRBD2,.,TRBV30,TRBJ2-7,TGTGCCTGGTCTATTGGGGGGGGGAGCTCCTACGAGCAGTACTTC,CAWSIGGGSSYEQYF
.,.,TRBV23-1,TRBJ2-1,TGCGCCGGTCAAACAGATCCCCACTACAATGAGCAGTTCTTC,CAGQTDPHYNEQFF